Shown below are 7 T cell receptor beta chains from a single sample sequenced in a study of OX40 agonist ivuxolimab in advanced cancers. Sequencing was performed with immunoSEQ multiplex PCR; in TCRdb, only in-frame clones are kept and a portion is missing. The table includes 55,000 to 75,000 clones, 80% detected once. The specimen was CD4+ or CD8+ T cells sorted from blood, collected in a trial of the OX40 agonist ivuxolimab. The source of these receptors is an adult with an advanced solid tumor such as melanoma, head and neck, liver or kidney cancer.

This chain links TRBV5-6 with TRBJ2-7; either TRBD1 or TRBD2 may fit D (6 bases each). This CDR3 spans 14 amino acids. CDR1 SGHDT and CDR2 YYEEEE come from the germline V gene. V lost 5 bases and J lost 3, with 15 bases in between. CDR3 nucleotide sequence: TGTGCCAGCAGGAGGGTAGGGGGAGGCTACGAGCAGTACTTC. This gives the protein CASRRVGGGYEQYF.

The chain employs TRBV7-2 and TRBJ2-1; possibly TRBD1 for D (6 bases). The CDR3 sequence is 17 residues long. Germline V gene data show CDR1 as SGHTA and CDR2 as FQGNSA. The V gene lost 1 base and the J gene lost 3 bases, with 16 bases spanning the gap. CDR3 amino acids: CASSLVTGQGIYNEQFF. CDR3 DNA sequence: TGTGCCAGCAGCTTAGTTACCGGGCAGGGGATCTACAATGAGCAGTTCTTC.

This sequence joins TRBV30 and TRBJ2-1; 8 positions agree with TRBD2. Per the germline V gene, CDR1 is GTSNPN and CDR2 is SVGIG (reference sequence). Germline trimming cut 3 bases from V and 10 bases from J; bases unmatched to any gene: 11. The length of the CDR3 is 14 residues. In DNA form, the CDR3 reads TGTGCCTGGAGGGGTAGCGGGAATTTCTTGGAGCAGTTCTTC. Translated, it gives CAWRGSGNFLEQFF.

This sequence joins TRBV7-9 and TRBJ2-5, with TRBD2 identical over 13 bases. Germline CDR1 reads SEHNR; CDR2 reads FQNEAQ (reference sequence). The CDR3 totals 16 residues. Trimming at V came to 5 bases and at J to 7 bases, leaving 10 bases not matched to a gene. The CDR3 region is CASSEPGLAGIGTQYF. The CDR3 bases are TGTGCCAGCAGCGAACCGGGACTAGCGGGGATAGGGACCCAGTACTTC. The full variable domain, with the rest looked up from reference TRBV7-9 and TRBJ2-5, is DTGVSQNPRHKITKRGQNVTFRCDPISEHNRLYWYRQTLGQGPEFLTYFQNEAQLEKSRLLSDRFSAERPKGSFSTLEIQRTEQGDSAMYLCASSEPGLAGIGTQYFGPGTRLLVL.

This clone was seen a few times. This chain joins TRBV11-2 and TRBJ2-5, with 13 bases aligning to TRBD2. CDR3 length: 15 residues. V lost 5 bases to trimming and J lost 1 base; unmatched junction nucleotides: 1. In germline, CDR1 is SGHAT, CDR2 FQNNGV. The CDR3, as DNA: TGTGCCAGCAGCCGGACTAGCGGGGGCCAAGAGACCCAGTACTTC. This encodes CASSRTSGGQETQYF.

The V gene is TRBV30, the J gene TRBJ2-5, with a tentative D call TRBD2 (5 bases). V shed 0 bases and J shed 1 base, with 9 bases lying between them. The germline CDR1 and CDR2 sequences are GTSNPN and SVGIG (reference sequence). This CDR3 region has 14 residues. DNA for the CDR3: TGTGCCTGGAGTGTAGGACTGGCCCAAGAGACCCAGTACTTC. Translated: CAWSVGLAQETQYF.

The rearrangement links TRBV4-1 to TRBJ1-4; perhaps TRBD1 as D (5 bases). The ends were cut back, 1 base at V and 2 bases at J, with 11 bases in the middle. This CDR3 spans 16 amino acids. The germline CDR1 and CDR2 sequences are MGHRA and YSYEKL. The CDR3 nucleotides are TGCGCCAGCAGCCAAGGATGGGCAGGGACTAATGAAAAACTGTTTTTT. This translates into CASSQGWAGTNEKLFF.